The T cell receptor (beta chain) described here comes from a study of cytomegalovirus exposure and HLA in healthy donors. The CDR3 spans 16 residues. V was trimmed by 3 bases and J by 2 bases, leaving 14 bases between them. Germline V gene sequence: CDR1 SEHNR, CDR2 FQNEAQ (reference sequence). Researchers ran the PCR with 60 Vbeta and 13 Jbeta primers. Generated by immunoSEQ multiplex PCR, the TCRdb table keeps only in-frame clones and is missing some. The sample lists about 160,000 clones, roughly four fifths occurring once. Study-wide findings and caveats: The likely origin of a cluster of highly shared sequence variants was a sequencing artifact. TCR beta chains numbering some 150 were designated cytomegalovirus-associated.

Remarks on this clone: Its antigen remains unidentified.

Material for sequencing was PBMCs. This rearrangement joins TRBV7-9 to TRBJ1-3; D gene ambiguous. This TCR was sampled from a woman aged 40 to 49 in good health and CMV-seronegative. This CDR3 reads CASSFLSQATGNTIYF. DNA for the CDR3: TGTGCCAGCAGCTTCTTGAGCCAAGCTACTGGAAACACCATATATTTT.